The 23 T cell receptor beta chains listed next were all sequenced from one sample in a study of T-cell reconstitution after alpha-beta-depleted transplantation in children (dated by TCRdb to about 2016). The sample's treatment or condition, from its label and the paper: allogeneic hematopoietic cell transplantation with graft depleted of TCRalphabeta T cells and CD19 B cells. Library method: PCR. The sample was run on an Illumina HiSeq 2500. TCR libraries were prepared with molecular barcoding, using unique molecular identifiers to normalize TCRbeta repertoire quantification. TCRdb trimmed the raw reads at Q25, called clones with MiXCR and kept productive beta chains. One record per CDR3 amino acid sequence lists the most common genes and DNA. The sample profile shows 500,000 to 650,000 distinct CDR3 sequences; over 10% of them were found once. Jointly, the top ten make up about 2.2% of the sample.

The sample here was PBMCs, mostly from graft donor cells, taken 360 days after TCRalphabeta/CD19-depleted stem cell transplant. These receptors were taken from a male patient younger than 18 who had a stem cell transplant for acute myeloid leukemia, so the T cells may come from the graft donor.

CDR3 residues: CSATVGTGNTQYF. CDR3 sequence (DNA): TGCAGTGCTACGGTGGGGACGGGAAATACGCAGTATTTT. The chain carries TRBV20-1 and TRBJ2-3; D may be TRBD1 or TRBD2 (5 bases each). Trimming took off 4 bases at V and 7 bases at J, with 15 bases between the two ends. The CDR3 is made up of 13 amino acids. Germline assignment: CDR1 DFQATT and CDR2 SNEGSKA (reference sequence).

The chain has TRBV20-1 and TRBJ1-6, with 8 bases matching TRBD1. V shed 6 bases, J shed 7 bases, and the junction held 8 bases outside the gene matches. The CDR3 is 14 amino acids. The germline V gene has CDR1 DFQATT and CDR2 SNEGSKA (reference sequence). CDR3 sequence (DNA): TGCAGTGCCCTGCAGGGGGCCGGGAATTCACCCCTCCACTTT. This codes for CSALQGAGNSPLHF.

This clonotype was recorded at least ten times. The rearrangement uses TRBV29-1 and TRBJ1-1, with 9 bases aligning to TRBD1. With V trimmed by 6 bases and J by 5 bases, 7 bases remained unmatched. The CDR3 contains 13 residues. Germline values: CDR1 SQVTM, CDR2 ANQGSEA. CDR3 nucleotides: TGCAGCGTGGGGACAGGGAGGGGGACTGAAGCTTTCTTT. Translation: CSVGTGRGTEAFF.

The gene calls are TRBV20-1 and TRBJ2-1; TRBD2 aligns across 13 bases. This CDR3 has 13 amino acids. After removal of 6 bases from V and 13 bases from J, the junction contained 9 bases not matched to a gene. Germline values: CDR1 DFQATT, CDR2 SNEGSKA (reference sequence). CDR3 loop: CSANLGLAGQQFF. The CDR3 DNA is TGCAGTGCCAACCTGGGACTAGCGGGACAACAGTTCTTC.

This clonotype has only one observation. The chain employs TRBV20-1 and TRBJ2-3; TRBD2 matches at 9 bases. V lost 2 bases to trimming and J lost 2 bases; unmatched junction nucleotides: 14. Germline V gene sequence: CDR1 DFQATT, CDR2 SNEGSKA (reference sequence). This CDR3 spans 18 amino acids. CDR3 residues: CSARPTDGLAFLTDTQYF. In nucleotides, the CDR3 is TGCAGTGCTAGACCCACGGACGGACTAGCGTTTCTCACAGATACGCAGTATTTT.

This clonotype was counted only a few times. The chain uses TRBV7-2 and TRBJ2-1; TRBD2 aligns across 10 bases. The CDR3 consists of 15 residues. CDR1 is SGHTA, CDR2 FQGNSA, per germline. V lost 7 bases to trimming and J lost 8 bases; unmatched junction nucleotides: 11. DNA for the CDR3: TGTGCCAGCACCCGGCGGCTAGCGGGAGTCTATGAGCAGTTCTTC. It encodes CASTRRLAGVYEQFF. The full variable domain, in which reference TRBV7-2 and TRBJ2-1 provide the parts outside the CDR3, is GAGVSQSPSNKVTEKGKDVELRCDPISGHTALYWYRQSLGQGLEFLIYFQGNSAPDKSGLPSDRFSAERTGGSVSTLTIQRTQQEDSAVYLCASTRRLAGVYEQFFGPGTRLTVL.

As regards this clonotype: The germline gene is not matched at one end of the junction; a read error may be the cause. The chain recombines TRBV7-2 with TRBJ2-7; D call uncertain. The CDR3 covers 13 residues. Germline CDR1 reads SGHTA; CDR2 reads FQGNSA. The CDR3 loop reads CASSLGLSYERYF. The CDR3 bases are TGTGCCAGCAGCTTGGGTCTATCCTACGAGCGGTACTTC.

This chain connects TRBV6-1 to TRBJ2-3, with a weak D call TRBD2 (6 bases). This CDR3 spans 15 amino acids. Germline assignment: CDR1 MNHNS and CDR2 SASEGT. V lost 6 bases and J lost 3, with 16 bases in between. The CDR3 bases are TGTGCCAGCAGCCCCGGGGCAGGGAGGACAGATACGCAGTATTTT. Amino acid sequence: CASSPGAGRTDTQYF.

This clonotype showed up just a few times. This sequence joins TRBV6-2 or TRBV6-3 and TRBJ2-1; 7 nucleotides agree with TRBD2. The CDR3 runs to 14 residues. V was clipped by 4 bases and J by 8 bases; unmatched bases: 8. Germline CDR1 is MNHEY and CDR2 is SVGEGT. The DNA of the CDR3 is TGTGCCAGCAGTTTACTGACTAGCCGCGATGAGCAGTTCTTC. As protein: CASSLLTSRDEQFF.

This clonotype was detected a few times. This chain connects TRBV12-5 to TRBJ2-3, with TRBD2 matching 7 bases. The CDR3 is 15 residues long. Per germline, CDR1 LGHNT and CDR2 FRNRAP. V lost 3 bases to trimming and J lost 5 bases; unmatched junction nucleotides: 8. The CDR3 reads CASGFGGGPGDTQYF. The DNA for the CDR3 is TGTGCTAGTGGTTTTGGGGGAGGGCCCGGAGATACGCAGTATTTT.

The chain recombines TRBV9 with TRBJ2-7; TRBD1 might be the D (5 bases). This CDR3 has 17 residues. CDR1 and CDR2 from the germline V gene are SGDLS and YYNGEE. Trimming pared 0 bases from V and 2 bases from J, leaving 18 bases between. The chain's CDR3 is CASSVDWGGRPPYEQYF. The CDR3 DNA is TGTGCCAGCAGCGTAGACTGGGGCGGCAGGCCCCCCTACGAGCAGTACTTC.

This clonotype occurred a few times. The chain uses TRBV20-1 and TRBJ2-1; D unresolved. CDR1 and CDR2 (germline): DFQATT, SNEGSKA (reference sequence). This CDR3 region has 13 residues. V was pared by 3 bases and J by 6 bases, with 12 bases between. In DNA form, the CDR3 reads TGCAGTGCTAGGATGACGCTCGCCAATGAGCAGTTCTTC. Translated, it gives CSARMTLANEQFF.

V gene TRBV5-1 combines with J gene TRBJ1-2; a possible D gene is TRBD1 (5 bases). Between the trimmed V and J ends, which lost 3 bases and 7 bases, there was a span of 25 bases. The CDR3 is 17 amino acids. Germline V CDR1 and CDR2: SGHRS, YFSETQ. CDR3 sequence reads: CASSSGLKPYSRGGYTF. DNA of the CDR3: TGCGCCAGCAGCTCGGGACTCAAACCTTACTCGAGAGGTGGCTACACCTTC.

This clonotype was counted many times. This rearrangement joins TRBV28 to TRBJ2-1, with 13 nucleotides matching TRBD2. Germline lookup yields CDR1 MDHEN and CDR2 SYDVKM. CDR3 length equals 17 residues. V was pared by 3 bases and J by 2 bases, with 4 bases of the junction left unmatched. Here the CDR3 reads CASSFSLAGGPYNEQFF. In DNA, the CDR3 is TGTGCCAGCAGTTTTTCACTAGCGGGAGGGCCCTACAATGAGCAGTTCTTC.

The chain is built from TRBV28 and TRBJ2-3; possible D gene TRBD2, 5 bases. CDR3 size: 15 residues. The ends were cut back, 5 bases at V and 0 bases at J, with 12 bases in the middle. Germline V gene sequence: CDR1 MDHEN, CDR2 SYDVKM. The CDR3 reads CASSERGYSTDTQYF. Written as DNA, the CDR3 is TGTGCCAGCAGTGAGCGCGGGTATAGCACAGATACGCAGTATTTT.

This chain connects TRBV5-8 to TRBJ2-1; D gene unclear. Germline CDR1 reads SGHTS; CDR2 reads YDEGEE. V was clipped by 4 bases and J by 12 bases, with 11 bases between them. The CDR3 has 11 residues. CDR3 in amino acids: CASSPEWGQFF. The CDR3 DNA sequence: TGTGCCAGCAGCCCAGAATGGGGGCAGTTCTTC.

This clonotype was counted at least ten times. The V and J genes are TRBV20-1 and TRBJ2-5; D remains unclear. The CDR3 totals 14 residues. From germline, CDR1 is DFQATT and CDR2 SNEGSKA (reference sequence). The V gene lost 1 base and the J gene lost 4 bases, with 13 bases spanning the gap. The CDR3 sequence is CSARAPSGAETQYF. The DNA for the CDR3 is TGCAGTGCTAGAGCTCCGAGTGGCGCAGAGACCCAGTACTTC.

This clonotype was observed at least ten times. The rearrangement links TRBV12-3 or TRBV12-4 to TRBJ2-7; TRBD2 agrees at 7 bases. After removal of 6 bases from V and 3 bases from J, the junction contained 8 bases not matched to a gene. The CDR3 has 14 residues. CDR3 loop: CASRPSGPLYEQYF. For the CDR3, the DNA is TGTGCCAGCAGACCTAGCGGCCCCCTCTACGAGCAGTACTTC.

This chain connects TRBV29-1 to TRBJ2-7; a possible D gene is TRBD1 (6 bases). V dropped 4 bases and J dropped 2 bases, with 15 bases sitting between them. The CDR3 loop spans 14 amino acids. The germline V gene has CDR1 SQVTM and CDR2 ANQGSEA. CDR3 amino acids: CSVALQGKAYEQYF. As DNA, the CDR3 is TGCAGCGTTGCCCTACAGGGTAAGGCCTACGAGCAGTACTTC.

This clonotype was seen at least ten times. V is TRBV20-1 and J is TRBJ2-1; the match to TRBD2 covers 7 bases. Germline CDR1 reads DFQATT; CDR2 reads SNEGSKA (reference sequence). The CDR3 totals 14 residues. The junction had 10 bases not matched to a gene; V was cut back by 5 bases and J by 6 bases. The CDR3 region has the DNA TGCAGTGCTGGGAGACTAGCTTGGTCCAATGAGCAGTTCTTC. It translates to CSAGRLAWSNEQFF.

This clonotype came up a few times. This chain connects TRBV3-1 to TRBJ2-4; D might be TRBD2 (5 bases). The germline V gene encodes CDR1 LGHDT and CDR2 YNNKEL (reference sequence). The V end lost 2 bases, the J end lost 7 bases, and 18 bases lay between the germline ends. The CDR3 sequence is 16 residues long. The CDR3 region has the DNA TGTGCCAGCAGCCAATTACCGGTTATAGGCGGGAACATTCAGTACTTC. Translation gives CASSQLPVIGGNIQYF.

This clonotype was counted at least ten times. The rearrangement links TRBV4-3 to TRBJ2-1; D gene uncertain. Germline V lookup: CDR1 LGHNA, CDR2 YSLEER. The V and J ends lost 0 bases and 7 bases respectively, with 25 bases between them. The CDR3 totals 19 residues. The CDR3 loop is CASSQEVGLAAGRWNEQFF. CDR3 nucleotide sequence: TGCGCCAGCAGCCAAGAGGTTGGTTTGGCGGCAGGAAGATGGAATGAGCAGTTCTTC.

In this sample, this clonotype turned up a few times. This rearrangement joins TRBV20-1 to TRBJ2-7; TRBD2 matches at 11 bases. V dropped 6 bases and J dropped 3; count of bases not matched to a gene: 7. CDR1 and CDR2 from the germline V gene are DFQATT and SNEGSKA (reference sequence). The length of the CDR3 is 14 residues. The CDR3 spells CSAQGGLAVYEQYF. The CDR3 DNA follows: TGCAGTGCCCAGGGGGGACTAGCGGTCTACGAGCAGTACTTC.